What follows are 21 T cell receptor beta chains derived from one specimen sequenced in a study of CD4 T cells in relation to SARS-CoV-2 and coronaviruses. Generated by immunoSEQ multiplex PCR, the TCRdb table keeps only in-frame clones and is missing some. The sample includes 20,000 to 25,000 clones, about 73% seen only once; the top ten take around 20%. Unexposed donor CD4+ T cells date from about 2011-2019, before the COVID-19 pandemic. The cells were cultured for roughly 11 days before CD4+ T cells were isolated. Their recognized antigens are unknown. Sequencing input: CD4+ T cells from PBMCs, cultured in vitro. These receptors all come from a human donor in good health.

The CDR3 DNA is TGCGCCAGCAGCCGTGACAGGCTCTCCTACGAGCAGTACTTC. Amino acid sequence: CASSRDRLSYEQYF. The J gene is TRBJ2-7, the V gene TRBV5-1; the D gene is possibly TRBD1 (6 bases). The V gene lost 4 bases and the J gene lost 0 bases, with 11 bases spanning the gap. Germline assignment: CDR1 SGHRS and CDR2 YFSETQ. The CDR3 runs to 14 residues. The full variable domain, in which reference TRBV5-1 and TRBJ2-7 provide the parts outside the CDR3, is KAGVTQTPRYLIKTRGQQVTLSCSPISGHRSVSWYQQTPGQGLQFLFEYFSETQRNKGNFPGRFSGRQFSNSRSEMNVSTLELGDSALYLCASSRDRLSYEQYFGPGTRLTVT.

V usage is TRBV5-4 and J usage is TRBJ2-2; 7 bases fit TRBD2. The CDR3 is 15 residues long. Trimming cost V 1 base and J 3 bases; bases outside gene matches: 3. Per the germline V gene, CDR1 is SGHNT and CDR2 is YYREEE (reference sequence). CDR3 region: CASSLSGGHTGELFF. The CDR3 DNA is TGTGCCAGCAGCTTGTCGGGAGGTCACACCGGGGAGCTGTTTTTT.

The chain recombines TRBV27 with TRBJ1-2; D remains unclear. Germline-derived CDR1 and CDR2 are MNHEY and SMNVEV (reference sequence). The CDR3 length is 14 residues. Trimming took 7 bases from V and 8 from J, leaving 20 bases between them. CDR3 DNA sequence: TGTGCCAGCACCCTCGCCGGGTCCTCGGAGGGCTACACCTTC. Translation gives CASTLAGSSEGYTF.

The V gene is TRBV4-2, the J gene TRBJ2-3; 14 bases agree with TRBD2. The V gene end was trimmed by 4 bases and the J gene end by 6 bases; junction bases not matched to a gene: 24. The CDR3 runs to 22 residues. Germline V gene data show CDR1 as LGHNA and CDR2 as YNFKEQ. The DNA for the CDR3 is TGTGCCAGCAGCCCCCGGGGACGGGGCGGACTAGCGGGAGGACTATTCACGGATACGCAGTATTTT. Its protein product is CASSPRGRGGLAGGLFTDTQYF.

The rearrangement links TRBV5-4 to TRBJ2-4, with 7 nucleotides matching TRBD1. The CDR3 runs 17 residues. V dropped 3 bases and J dropped 1; count of bases not matched to a gene: 10. Per the germline V gene, CDR1 is SGHNT and CDR2 is YYREEE (reference sequence). CDR3 bases: TGTGCCAGCAGCTCGGGGCTGACAGGGTTGGCCAAAAACATTCAGTACTTC. It encodes CASSSGLTGLAKNIQYF.

This clone was seen a few times. The chain carries TRBV19 and TRBJ2-2, with TRBD2 as a possible D gene (6 bases). Trimming shortened V by 8 bases and J by 3 bases, and 13 bases separated the two germline ends. Per germline, CDR1 LNHDA and CDR2 SQIVND (reference sequence). The CDR3 is 14 residues long. For the CDR3, the DNA is TGTGCCAGTCGCCTCGGGAGCCACACCGGGGAGCTGTTTTTT. Translating gives CASRLGSHTGELFF.

The chain recombines TRBV30 with TRBJ2-2; 7 bases map to TRBD1. V lost 1 base, J lost 4 bases, and 6 bases stayed unmatched. The V gene's germline CDR1 is GTSNPN and CDR2 SVGIG (reference sequence). The CDR3 contains 15 residues. This CDR3 is CAWSAPGGFTGELFF. CDR3 nucleotides: TGTGCCTGGAGTGCCCCAGGGGGTTTCACCGGGGAGCTGTTTTTT.

The chain links TRBV2 to TRBJ2-5; D perhaps matches TRBD1 (5 bases). Germline-derived CDR1 and CDR2 are SNHLY and FYNNEI. V was shortened by 7 bases and J by 1 base, with 10 bases between the two germline ends. This CDR3 spans 13 amino acids. The CDR3 loop is CASMAGLQETQYF. The CDR3 bases are TGTGCCAGCATGGCAGGGCTCCAAGAGACCCAGTACTTC.

This clone was seen once. This sequence joins TRBV4-1 and TRBJ2-7; either TRBD1 or TRBD2 may supply D (7 bases each). The CDR3 totals 17 residues. The V and J ends lost 1 base and 4 bases respectively, with 20 bases between them. CDR1 and CDR2 (germline): MGHRA, YSYEKL. For the CDR3, the DNA is TGCGCCAGCAGCCAAGGGGGAGGGGGCGCAGTGGTTTACGAGCAGTACTTC. This gives the protein CASSQGGGGAVVYEQYF.

The chain couples TRBV6-1 to TRBJ2-3; D gene unclear. This CDR3 comprises 16 residues. Germline lookup yields CDR1 MNHNS and CDR2 SASEGT. V dropped 2 bases and J dropped 6 bases, with 18 bases sitting between them. The CDR3 DNA follows: TGTGCCAGCAGTGAACTTGGCCTCTTACTATGGGATACGCAGTATTTT. Its translation is CASSELGLLLWDTQYF.

The genes are TRBV25-1 and TRBJ1-4, with a tentative D call TRBD1 (5 bases). The CDR3 length is 15 residues. Trimming left V 0 bases short and J 6 bases short, with 11 bases between. In germline, CDR1 is MGHDK, CDR2 SYGVNS. In DNA form, the CDR3 reads TGTGCCAGCAGTGAATATGGGGGGAGGGATGAAAAACTGTTTTTT. It is translated as CASSEYGGRDEKLFF.

This clone was observed a few times. This sequence joins TRBV2 and TRBJ2-2; 7 bases align to TRBD1. The germline gives CDR1 SNHLY, CDR2 FYNNEI. The CDR3 is 13 amino acids. Germline trimming cut 5 bases from V and 5 bases from J; bases unmatched to any gene: 2. For the CDR3, the DNA is TGTGCCAGCAGTATACAGGGGACCGGGGAGCTGTTTTTT. Protein product: CASSIQGTGELFF.

The sample holds one count of this clone. This rearrangement joins TRBV9 to TRBJ1-6, with D uncertain. V lost 4 bases to trimming and J lost 9 bases, with 17 bases between them. This CDR3 is built from 15 residues. CDR1 and CDR2 (germline): SGDLS, YYNGEE. CDR3 nucleotides: TGTGCCAGCAGCCAGGAGGGAGCGGAGCGTTCACCCCTCCACTTT. It specifies CASSQEGAERSPLHF.

V is TRBV7-3 and J is TRBJ2-3; tentatively, D is TRBD2 (6 bases). This CDR3 region has 13 residues. V was shortened by 5 bases and J by 4 bases, with 10 bases between the two germline ends. Germline lookup yields CDR1 SGHTA and CDR2 FQGTGA. This CDR3 reads CASSTPGADTQYF. The CDR3, as DNA: TGTGCCAGCAGCACTCCGGGAGCAGATACGCAGTATTTT. The full variable domain, in which reference TRBV7-3 and TRBJ2-3 provide the parts outside the CDR3, is GAGVSQTPSNKVTEKGKYVELRCDPISGHTALYWYRQSLGQGPEFLIYFQGTGAADDSGLPNDRFFAVRPEGSVSTLKIQRTERGDSAVYLCASSTPGADTQYFGPGTRLTVL.

This clone appeared a few times. CDR3: CASSELGGNTEAFF. The CDR3 DNA is TGTGCCAGCAGTGAACTTGGGGGGAACACTGAAGCTTTCTTT. This rearrangement joins TRBV6-1 to TRBJ1-1, with D perhaps TRBD1 (5 bases). This CDR3 has 14 residues. V was clipped by 2 bases and J by 1 base, with 8 bases between them. Germline CDR1 and CDR2: MNHNS and SASEGT.

V gene TRBV5-5 combines with J gene TRBJ2-5, with a tentative D call TRBD2 (6 bases). Between the trimmed V and J ends, which lost 0 bases and 0 bases, there was a span of 9 bases. This CDR3 region has 15 residues. The germline CDR1 and CDR2 sequences are SGHKS and YYEKEE (reference sequence). DNA of the CDR3: TGTGCCAGCAGCTTGGGGACTACGTACCAAGAGACCCAGTACTTC. Encoded protein: CASSLGTTYQETQYF.

This clone was counted a single time. The chain is built from TRBV19 and TRBJ2-3; 11 nucleotides line up with TRBD1. The ends lost 5 bases at V and 5 bases at J; junction bases unmatched: 9. Germline assignment: CDR1 LNHDA and CDR2 SQIVND (reference sequence). CDR3 length: 16 amino acids. CDR3 residues: CASSAGGTGGEDTQYF. CDR3 coding DNA: TGTGCCAGTAGTGCTGGGGGGACAGGGGGAGAAGATACGCAGTATTTT.

V and J are TRBV3-1 (or the pseudogene TRBV3-2) and TRBJ2-7; no reliable D call. CDR3 length: 14 amino acids. V was shortened by 4 bases and J by 0 bases, with 10 bases between the two germline ends. The germline gives CDR1 LGHDT, CDR2 YNNKEL (reference sequence). DNA for the CDR3: TGTGCCAGCAGCCGAAACACTCTCTCCTACGAGCAGTACTTC. This codes for CASSRNTLSYEQYF.

The chain joins TRBV7-3 to TRBJ2-5; D tentatively reads TRBD1 or TRBD2 (5 bases each). This CDR3 contains 15 residues. Germline V lookup: CDR1 SGHTA, CDR2 FQGTGA. The ends were cut back, 8 bases at V and 1 base at J, with 17 bases in the middle. In nucleotides, the CDR3 is TGTGCCAGCCCTGGGGGTAGCGCGAGCCAAGAGACCCAGTACTTC. Protein product: CASPGGSASQETQYF.

This sequence joins TRBV7-3 and TRBJ2-1, with TRBD2 identical over 8 bases. This CDR3 is 16 amino acids long. Germline CDR1 and CDR2: SGHTA and FQGTGA. Trimming cost V 4 bases and J 3 bases; bases outside gene matches: 8. The chain's CDR3 is CASSSRLAGDYNEQFF. CDR3 sequence (DNA): TGTGCCAGCAGCTCCCGGCTAGCGGGTGACTACAATGAGCAGTTCTTC.

This clone was counted between two and nine times. The chain employs TRBV5-1 and TRBJ2-7; 9 bases align to TRBD2. The length of the CDR3 is 17 residues. CDR1 and CDR2 from the germline V gene are SGHRS and YFSETQ. With 4 bases clipped from V and 5 bases from J, the junction kept 16 bases outside the gene matches. The CDR3 DNA follows: TGCGCCAGCAGCCCCACTCGAACCGGGACTAGCATCCACGAGCAGTACTTC. It encodes CASSPTRTGTSIHEQYF.